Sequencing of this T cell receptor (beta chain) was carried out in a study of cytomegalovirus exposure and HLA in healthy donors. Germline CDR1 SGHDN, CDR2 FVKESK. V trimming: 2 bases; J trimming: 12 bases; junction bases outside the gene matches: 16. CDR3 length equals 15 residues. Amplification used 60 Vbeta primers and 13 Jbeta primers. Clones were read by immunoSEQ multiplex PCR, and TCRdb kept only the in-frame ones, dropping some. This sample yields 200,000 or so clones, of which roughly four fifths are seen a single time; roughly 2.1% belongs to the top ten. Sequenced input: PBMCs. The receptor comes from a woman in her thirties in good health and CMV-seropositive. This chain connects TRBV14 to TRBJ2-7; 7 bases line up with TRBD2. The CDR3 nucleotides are TGTGCCAGCAGCCAAAGCCGGGACGGGACTATTCGTGGGTACTTC. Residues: CASSQSRDGTIRGYF.